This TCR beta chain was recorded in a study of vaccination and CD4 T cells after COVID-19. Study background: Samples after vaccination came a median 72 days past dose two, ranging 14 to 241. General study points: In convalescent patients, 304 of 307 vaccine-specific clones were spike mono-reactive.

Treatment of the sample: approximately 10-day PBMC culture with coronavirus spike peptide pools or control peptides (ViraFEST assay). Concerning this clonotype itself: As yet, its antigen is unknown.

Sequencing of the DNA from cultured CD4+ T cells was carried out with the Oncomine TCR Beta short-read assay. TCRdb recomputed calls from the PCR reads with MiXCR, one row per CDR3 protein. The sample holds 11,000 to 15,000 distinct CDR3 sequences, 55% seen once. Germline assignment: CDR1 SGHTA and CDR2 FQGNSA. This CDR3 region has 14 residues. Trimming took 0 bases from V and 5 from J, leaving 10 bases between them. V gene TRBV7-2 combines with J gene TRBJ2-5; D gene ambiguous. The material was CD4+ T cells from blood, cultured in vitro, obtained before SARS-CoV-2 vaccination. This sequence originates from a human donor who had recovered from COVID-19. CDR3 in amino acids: CASSLARRAETQYF. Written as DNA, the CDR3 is TGTGCCAGCAGCTTAGCGCGTAGGGCCGAGACCCAGTACTTC.